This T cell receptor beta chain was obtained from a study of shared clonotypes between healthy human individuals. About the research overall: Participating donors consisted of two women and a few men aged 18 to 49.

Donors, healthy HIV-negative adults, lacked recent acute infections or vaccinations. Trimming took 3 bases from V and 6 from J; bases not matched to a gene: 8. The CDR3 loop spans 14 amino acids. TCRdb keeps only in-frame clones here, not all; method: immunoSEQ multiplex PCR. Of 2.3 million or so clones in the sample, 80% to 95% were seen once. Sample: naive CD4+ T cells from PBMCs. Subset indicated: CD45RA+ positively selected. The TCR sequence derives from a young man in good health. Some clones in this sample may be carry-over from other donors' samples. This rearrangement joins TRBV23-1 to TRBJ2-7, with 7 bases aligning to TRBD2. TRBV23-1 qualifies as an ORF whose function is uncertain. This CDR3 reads CASSHPGAGVEQYF. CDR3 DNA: TGCGCCAGCAGTCATCCTGGGGCGGGGGTCGAGCAGTACTTC.